This record covers a single T cell receptor beta chain. The antigen is unknown. Researchers ran the PCR with 60 Vbeta and 13 Jbeta primers. Method: immunoSEQ multiplex PCR; TCRdb's copy keeps in-frame clones and lacks some. Of roughly 60,000 clones listed, 77% are singletons. These data come from a study of cytomegalovirus exposure and HLA in healthy donors. Study information: Previous work identified roughly 120 million unique TCR beta sequences from roughly 170 million T cells.

The CDR3 is made up of 14 amino acids. The V segment lost 4 bases and the J segment 4 bases; nucleotides outside the gene matches: 1. Germline CDR1 SSHAT, CDR2 FNYEAQ (reference sequence). Study-level findings and limits: A likely sequencing artifact accounted for one observed cluster of highly shared sequence variants. Later on, analysis showed that most CMV-associated TCR beta chains appeared to be HLA-restricted. The study flagged some 170 TCR beta chains as cytomegalovirus-associated.

The sample comprised PBMCs. This chain connects TRBV7-7 to TRBJ2-3; the match to TRBD2 covers 11 bases. The receptor's source is a woman between 35 and 50 years old in good health and CMV-seropositive. CDR3 in DNA: TGTGCCAGCAGCTCTAGCGGGGGGTCAGATACGCAGTATTTT. Translated: CASSSSGGSDTQYF.